What follows are 22 T cell receptor beta chains derived from one specimen sequenced in a study of T cell repertoires in cytomegalovirus infection. These receptors' antigens are unknown. TCRdb re-called the reads with MiXCR, one entry per CDR3 protein. Among hundreds of thousands of distinct CDR3 sequences, roughly 31% were seen once, and the ten largest hold over 12%. This material consisted of cultured CD8+ T cells from PBMCs, taken from culture after CMV antigen stimulation. Receptor source: a human donor in good health (CMV status not recorded). Some clones in this sample may be carry-over from other donors' samples.

The chain has TRBV12-3 or TRBV12-4 and TRBJ2-7; D may be TRBD2 (6 bases). V lost 7 bases and J 3 bases, leaving 13 bases between the germline ends. CDR3 size: 13 residues. CDR3 sequence reads: CASTLGGGYEQYF. Here the CDR3 DNA reads TGTGCCAGCACCCTGGGAGGAGGCTACGAGCAGTACTTC.

This rearrangement joins TRBV6-2 or TRBV6-3 to TRBJ1-5; D gene uncertain. V lost 6 bases and J lost 4, with 19 bases in between. This CDR3 region has 16 residues. Germline values: CDR1 MNHEY, CDR2 SVGEGT. The CDR3 region has the DNA TGTGCCAGCAGCCGCCCCGGCGTCCAGGTTAATCAGCCCCAGCATTTT. It codes for CASSRPGVQVNQPQHF.

This clonotype was counted a few times. The junction differs from germline at one of its ends, possibly a read error. This chain uses TRBV28 with TRBJ2-3; tentatively, D is TRBD1 (6 bases). The CDR3 is 20 residues long. Germline V gene data show CDR1 as MDHEN and CDR2 as SYDVKM. In nucleotides, the CDR3 is TGTGCCTGCAGTGGGGGCCTAGATAGGGGATTCAGAGTCCTCGGAGATACGCAGTATTTT. Amino acids: CACSGGLDRGFRVLGDTQYF.

CDR3 sequence: CASPLADGNTIYF. DNA of the CDR3: TGTGCCAGTCCGCTGGCTGACGGAAACACCATATATTTT. This sequence joins TRBV7-1 and TRBJ1-3, with D uncertain. Being an ORF, TRBV7-1 has a function that is uncertain. The CDR3 covers 13 residues. Trimming left V 9 bases short and J 4 bases short, with 13 bases between.

There are many counts of this clonotype. V and J are TRBV5-1 and TRBJ1-1; tentatively, D is TRBD1 (5 bases). Germline V gene data show CDR1 as SGHRS and CDR2 as YFSETQ. The germline V and J ends were trimmed by 4 bases and 5 bases, with 18 bases remaining between them. The CDR3 sequence is 15 residues long. The CDR3 nucleotides read TGCGCCAGCAGCCCCTGGGAGGGGATGAGTACTGAAGCTTTCTTT. Translating gives CASSPWEGMSTEAFF.

V gene TRBV12-3 or TRBV12-4 combines with J gene TRBJ1-2; TRBD1 agrees at 7 bases. This CDR3 is built from 13 residues. The J segment lost 5 bases and the V segment lost 7 bases, leaving 7 bases of the junction unmatched. This chain's CDR3 is CASIGRGEYGYTF. The CDR3 DNA is TGTGCCAGCATCGGCAGGGGGGAATATGGCTACACCTTC.

The chain has TRBV7-6 and TRBJ1-1; no clear D gene. The CDR3 length is 15 residues. CDR1 and CDR2 (germline): SGHVS, FNYEAQ. Trimming left V 1 base short and J 2 bases short, with 11 bases between. CDR3 nucleotides: TGTGCCAGCAGCTTAGGACTAGGAGACAACACTGAAGCTTTCTTT. This gives the protein CASSLGLGDNTEAFF.

This clonotype was picked up a small number of times. This rearrangement joins TRBV12-3 or TRBV12-4 to TRBJ2-6, with 16 bases that match TRBD2. V was pared by 5 bases and J by 0 bases, with 13 bases of the junction left unmatched. The CDR3 sequence is 22 residues long. The CDR3, as DNA: TGTGCCAGCAGTCCCCTCGCGCCGGGACTAGCGGGGGGGCTCTCTGGGGCCAACGTCCTGACTTTC. As protein: CASSPLAPGLAGGLSGANVLTF.

This chain links TRBV5-6 with TRBJ2-7; 8 nucleotides align to TRBD1. Germline V CDR1 and CDR2: SGHDT, YYEEEE. The V and J ends lost 2 bases and 0 bases, in that order; junction bases with no gene match: 4. This CDR3 is 15 amino acids long. CDR3 nucleotides: TGTGCCAGCAGCTTCGGACAGGGCCACTCCTACGAGCAGTACGTC. Its protein is CASSFGQGHSYEQYV.

This clonotype was picked up a small number of times. This rearrangement joins TRBV5-1 to TRBJ2-1; 12 nucleotides match TRBD2. The CDR3 totals 18 residues. After removal of 7 bases from V and 0 bases from J, the junction contained 11 bases not matched to a gene. Germline CDR1 and CDR2: SGHRS and YFSETQ. CDR3 nucleotides: TGCGCCAGCCAGACCGGACTAGCGGGGCCCAGCTCCTACAATGAGCAGTTCTTC. Translation: CASQTGLAGPSSYNEQFF.

There are many counts of this clonotype. The chain employs TRBV12-3 or TRBV12-4 and TRBJ2-2; unclear D gene. The V end lost 9 bases, the J end lost 4 bases, and 9 bases lay between the germline ends. This CDR3 is 12 amino acids long. CDR3 protein: CASPEATGELFF. Here the CDR3 DNA reads TGTGCCAGTCCCGAGGCCACCGGGGAGCTGTTTTTT.

For the CDR3, the DNA is TGTGCCAGCAGAGAAAAATCCGGGATCTACTATGGCTACACCTTC. It codes for CASREKSGIYYGYTF. The gene calls are TRBV2 and TRBJ1-2; no clear D gene. From germline, CDR1 is SNHLY and CDR2 FYNNEI. The CDR3 runs 15 residues. The V and J ends lost 6 bases and 3 bases respectively, with 17 bases between them.

V is TRBV19 and J is TRBJ1-5; a weak D match, TRBD1 (5 bases). Germline loops: CDR1 LNHDA, CDR2 SQIVND (reference sequence). V was pared by 5 bases and J by 6 bases, with 20 bases between. This CDR3 has 16 residues. CDR3 nucleotides: TGTGCCAGTAGTCGGTCGGTCGGGGGAGAAAGTCAGCCCCAGCATTTT. This sequence encodes CASSRSVGGESQPQHF. The entire variable domain, with the rest obtained from reference TRBV19 and TRBJ1-5, is as follows: DGGITQSPKYLFRKEGQNVTLSCEQNLNHDAMYWYRQDPGQGLRLIYYSQIVNDFQKGDIAEGYSVSREKKESFPLTVTSAQKNPTAFYLCASSRSVGGESQPQHFGDGTRLSIL.

This clonotype was counted at least ten times. The junction departs from the called germline gene at one end, perhaps through a read error. This chain uses TRBV7-7 with TRBJ2-5, with D possibly matching TRBD2 (6 bases). Germline V CDR1 and CDR2: SSHAT, FNYEAQ (reference sequence). CDR3 length equals 15 residues. In DNA, the CDR3 is TGTGCTAGCAGCCGCCTGAGGGTAGCGGAAGAGACCCAGTACTTC. The encoded protein is CASSRLRVAEETQYF.

This clonotype showed up just a few times. This sequence joins TRBV3-1 and TRBJ1-5; unclear D gene. CDR1 and CDR2 (germline): LGHDT, YNNKEL (reference sequence). Trimming stripped 3 bases from V and 2 bases from J, with 14 bases between. This CDR3 is built from 16 residues. The CDR3 DNA is TGTGCCAGCAGCCAGGGCCCCGAAGGCCGCAATCAGCCCCAGCATTTT. Translating it yields CASSQGPEGRNQPQHF.

This clonotype was observed many times. The chain joins TRBV27 to TRBJ1-2; maybe TRBD1 (6 bases). Germline V gene sequence: CDR1 MNHEY, CDR2 SMNVEV (reference sequence). The V end was cut by 2 bases, the J end by 6 bases, with 13 bases between. This CDR3 has 14 residues. As DNA, the CDR3 is TGTGCCAGCAGTTTACTTACAGGGCGGGATGGCTACACCTTC. Translating it yields CASSLLTGRDGYTF.

The chain uses TRBV27 and TRBJ2-3; D perhaps matches TRBD2 (5 bases). Germline V lookup: CDR1 MNHEY, CDR2 SMNVEV (reference sequence). Trimming stripped 1 base from V and 5 bases from J, with 13 bases between. The CDR3 is made up of 15 amino acids. The CDR3 DNA reads TGTGCCAGCAGTTTATACCCTCGGGAAGTAGATACGCAGTATTTT. It specifies CASSLYPREVDTQYF.

This clonotype has only a few counts. V and J are TRBV12-3 or TRBV12-4 and TRBJ2-5, with no clear D. V dropped 5 bases and J dropped 2 bases, with 12 bases sitting between them. This CDR3 contains 14 residues. CDR3 region: CASSPATGQETQYF. The CDR3 DNA reads as TGTGCCAGCAGTCCGGCAACCGGGCAAGAGACCCAGTACTTC.

This sequence joins TRBV7-9 and TRBJ1-1; no reliable D call. The CDR3 runs to 12 residues. From germline, CDR1 is SEHNR and CDR2 FQNEAQ (reference sequence). V was pared by 5 bases and J by 6 bases, with 10 bases between. In DNA form, the CDR3 reads TGTGCCAGCAGCATCGGAGTGGCTGAAGCTTTCTTT. It specifies CASSIGVAEAFF.

This clonotype was recorded once. This chain links TRBV7-6 with TRBJ2-2, with TRBD1 identical over 8 bases. The V and J ends lost 4 bases and 6 bases, in that order; junction bases with no gene match: 7. Germline CDR1 is SGHVS and CDR2 is FNYEAQ. The CDR3 consists of 15 residues. The CDR3 here is CASSSRTGIAGELFF. CDR3 sequence (DNA): TGTGCCAGCAGCTCCCGGACAGGGATCGCCGGGGAGCTGTTTTTT. Looking up the rest from reference TRBV7-6 and TRBJ2-2 gives the full variable domain: GAGVSQSPRYKVTKRGQDVALRCDPISGHVSLYWYRQALGQGPEFLTYFNYEAQQDKSGLPNDRFSAERPEGSISTLTIQRTEQRDSAMYRCASSSRTGIAGELFFGEGSRLTVL.

This clonotype has more than one count but fewer than ten. The chain is built from TRBV27 and TRBJ1-6; D perhaps matches TRBD1 (6 bases). The CDR3 contains 14 residues. Trimming stripped 3 bases from V and 14 bases from J, with 17 bases between. Germline V gene lookup returns CDR1 MNHEY and CDR2 SMNVEV (reference sequence). CDR3 DNA sequence: TGTGCCAGCAGTTTTGGGGGGCTCGGCAGTGCCCTCCACTTT. This translates into CASSFGGLGSALHF.

The chain is built from TRBV5-1 and TRBJ1-6; D unclear. CDR1 and CDR2 (germline): SGHRS, YFSETQ. V shed 2 bases and J shed 4 bases, with 13 bases lying between them. This CDR3 is built from 16 residues. DNA for the CDR3: TGCGCCAGCAGCTTTTCGGTATCCGGATATAATTCACCCCTCCACTTT. Translation gives CASSFSVSGYNSPLHF.